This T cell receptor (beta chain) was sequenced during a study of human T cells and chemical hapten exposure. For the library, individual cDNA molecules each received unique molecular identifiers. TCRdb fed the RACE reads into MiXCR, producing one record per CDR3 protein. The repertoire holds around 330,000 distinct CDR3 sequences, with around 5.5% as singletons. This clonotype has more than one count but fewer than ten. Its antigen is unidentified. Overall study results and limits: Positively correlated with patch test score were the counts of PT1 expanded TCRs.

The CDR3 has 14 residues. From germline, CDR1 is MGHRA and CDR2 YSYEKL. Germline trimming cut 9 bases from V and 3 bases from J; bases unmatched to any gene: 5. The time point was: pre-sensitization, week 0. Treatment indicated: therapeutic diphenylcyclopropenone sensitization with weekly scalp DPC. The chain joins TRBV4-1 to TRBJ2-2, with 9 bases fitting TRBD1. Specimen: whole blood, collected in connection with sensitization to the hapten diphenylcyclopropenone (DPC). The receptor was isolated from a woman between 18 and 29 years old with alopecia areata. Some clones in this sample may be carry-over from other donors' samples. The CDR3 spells CASNWDRDTGELFF. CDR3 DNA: TGCGCCAGTAATTGGGACAGGGACACCGGGGAGCTGTTTTTT.